The 32 T cell receptor beta chains below all came from one sample that was sequenced in a study of T cell responses to AZD1222 COVID-19 vaccine. Produced via immunoSEQ multiplex PCR; TCRdb's table is partial and in-frame only. Of 150,000 to 200,000 clones in the sample, around 90% are singletons; the top ten hold roughly 10%. The specimen comprised peripheral blood, sampled 28 days after the second AZD1222 dose. The receptors stem from an adult who received the AZD1222 COVID-19 vaccine.

V is TRBV11-3 and J is TRBJ2-3; D remains ambiguous. The V and J ends lost 5 bases and 4 bases respectively, with 16 bases between them. The CDR3 is made up of 15 amino acids. Germline V lookup: CDR1 SGHNT, CDR2 YENEEA. CDR3 loop: CASSLGPNPADTQYF. As DNA, the CDR3 is TGTGCCAGCAGCCTGGGCCCCAACCCAGCAGATACGCAGTATTTT.

This chain links TRBV28 with TRBJ2-3; TRBD2 matches at 9 bases. With 6 bases clipped from V and 5 bases from J, the junction kept 21 bases outside the gene matches. Germline CDR1 and CDR2: MDHEN and SYDVKM. The CDR3 consists of 19 residues. The CDR3 protein is CASSLGRLAGKPLGDTQYF. CDR3 coding DNA: TGTGCCAGCAGCTTGGGGCGGCTAGCGGGGAAACCTTTGGGAGATACGCAGTATTTT.

This CDR3 is CASSPTGISGANVLTF. The CDR3 nucleotides are TGTGCCAGCAGCCCGACAGGGATCTCTGGGGCCAACGTCCTGACTTTC. V usage is TRBV5-6 and J usage is TRBJ2-6, with 7 bases identical to TRBD1. This CDR3 is 16 amino acids long. V dropped 4 bases and J dropped 0; count of bases not matched to a gene: 4. CDR1 SGHDT and CDR2 YYEEEE come from the germline V gene.

V and J are TRBV7-2 and TRBJ1-1; 9 bases align to TRBD1. J was trimmed by 0 bases and V by 1 base; bases with no gene match: 9. The CDR3 length is 18 residues. The V gene's germline CDR1 is SGHTA and CDR2 FQGNSA. The CDR3 here is CASSLDRGRGWMNTEAFF. DNA of the CDR3: TGTGCCAGCAGCTTAGACAGGGGGCGCGGATGGATGAACACTGAAGCTTTCTTT.

The rearrangement links TRBV7-6 to TRBJ2-7, with TRBD1 matching over 10 bases. With 5 bases clipped from V and 2 bases from J, the junction kept 6 bases outside the gene matches. The CDR3 is made up of 15 amino acids. Germline V CDR1 and CDR2: SGHVS, FNYEAQ. As DNA, the CDR3 is TGTGCCAGCAGCCCCGGGACAGGGGTTGCCTACGAGCAGTACTTC. It specifies CASSPGTGVAYEQYF.

The rearrangement uses TRBV2 and TRBJ2-1; unclear D gene. V gave up 3 bases and J gave up 9 bases, with 12 bases separating them. The germline CDR1 and CDR2 sequences are SNHLY and FYNNEI. CDR3 length: 13 amino acids. The CDR3 coding sequence is TGTGCCAGCAGTGAGGGCCGTGGGGTTGAGCAGTTCTTC. Residues: CASSEGRGVEQFF.

J is TRBJ2-7 and V is TRBV28; no clear D gene. Germline CDR1 is MDHEN and CDR2 is SYDVKM. The CDR3 is 17 amino acids. The V end was cut by 5 bases, the J end by 1 base, with 21 bases between. DNA for the CDR3: TGTGCCAGCAGTCCTATGCCCCCTCCCTCAGCATCCTACGAGCAGTACTTC. Protein: CASSPMPPPSASYEQYF.

The J gene is TRBJ2-1, the V gene TRBV9; D unresolved. Trimming left V 0 bases short and J 4 bases short, with 2 bases between. The CDR3 loop spans 12 amino acids. Germline CDR1 SGDLS, CDR2 YYNGEE. Here the CDR3 DNA reads TGTGCCAGCAGCGTAGTATACAATGAGCAGTTCTTC. It specifies CASSVVYNEQFF.

V and J are TRBV6-1 and TRBJ1-4; D unresolved. The V end was cut by 0 bases, the J end by 0 bases, with 8 bases between. In germline, CDR1 is MNHNS, CDR2 SASEGT. There are 16 residues in the CDR3. CDR3 sequence (DNA): TGTGCCAGCAGTGAAGCGGGAATAGCAACTAATGAAAAACTGTTTTTT. It translates to CASSEAGIATNEKLFF.

This clone occurred once. This chain connects TRBV5-1 to TRBJ2-1; 16 nucleotides agree with TRBD2. The length of the CDR3 is 17 residues. Germline V gene lookup returns CDR1 SGHRS and CDR2 YFSETQ. V lost 3 bases, J lost 2 bases, and 2 bases stayed unmatched. CDR3 region: CASSSGTSGGAYNEQFF. CDR3 DNA sequence: TGCGCCAGCAGCTCCGGGACTAGCGGGGGGGCCTACAATGAGCAGTTCTTC.

This chain links TRBV7-9 with TRBJ1-5; maybe TRBD1 (6 bases). Germline loops: CDR1 SEHNR, CDR2 FQNEAQ (reference sequence). The CDR3 is 13 residues long. Trimming cost V 4 bases and J 7 bases, with 11 bases left between them. The CDR3 DNA reads as TGTGCCAGCAGCTACGGACAGCTCCAGCCCCAGCATTTT. Translated, it gives CASSYGQLQPQHF.

The chain couples TRBV28 to TRBJ1-1; D gene uncertain. Trimming stripped 2 bases from V and 4 bases from J, with 2 bases between. This CDR3 comprises 11 residues. Germline V gene data show CDR1 as MDHEN and CDR2 as SYDVKM. The CDR3 DNA reads TGTGCCAGCAGTTTAGGCACTGAAGCTTTCTTT. It codes for CASSLGTEAFF.

The chain couples TRBV5-4 to TRBJ2-3, with D perhaps TRBD1 (5 bases). The CDR3 is made up of 14 amino acids. Germline V lookup: CDR1 SGHNT, CDR2 YYREEE (reference sequence). Trimming took 4 bases from V and 4 from J, leaving 13 bases between them. The CDR3 DNA reads as TGTGCCAGCAGCCAGAGAACAGGTTCAGATACGCAGTATTTT. It specifies CASSQRTGSDTQYF.

V usage is TRBV30 and J usage is TRBJ2-5, with 8 bases lining up with TRBD1. CDR1 and CDR2 from the germline V gene are GTSNPN and SVGIG (reference sequence). The CDR3 sequence is 13 residues long. Trimming at V came to 2 bases and at J to 5 bases, leaving 4 bases not matched to a gene. The chain's CDR3 is CAWSMQGAETQYF. In DNA, the CDR3 is TGTGCCTGGAGTATGCAGGGGGCGGAGACCCAGTACTTC.

The chain has TRBV19 and TRBJ2-7, with D possibly matching TRBD2 (6 bases). In germline, CDR1 is LNHDA, CDR2 SQIVND (reference sequence). The CDR3 totals 14 residues. Trimming removed 3 bases from V and 4 bases from J, with 13 bases in between. CDR3 DNA sequence: TGTGCCAGTAGTATCGGGGGTAACTCGTACGAGCAGTACTTC. This gives the protein CASSIGGNSYEQYF.

This sequence joins TRBV9 and TRBJ1-2; 8 positions agree with TRBD1. The length of the CDR3 is 14 residues. Germline lookup yields CDR1 SGDLS and CDR2 YYNGEE. J was trimmed by 8 bases and V by 3 bases; bases with no gene match: 9. In DNA, the CDR3 is TGTGCCAGCAGCGCCCGACAGGGGACGAAGGGCTACACCTTC. Encoded protein: CASSARQGTKGYTF.

The chain couples TRBV19 to TRBJ1-2; no clear D gene. The CDR3 runs 11 residues. Trimming took 6 bases from V and 4 from J, leaving 6 bases between them. From germline, CDR1 is LNHDA and CDR2 SQIVND (reference sequence). The CDR3 loop is CASSDTYGYTF. CDR3 nucleotide sequence: TGTGCCAGTAGCGACACCTATGGCTACACCTTC.

V gene TRBV19 combines with J gene TRBJ2-1, with a tentative D call TRBD2 (5 bases). CDR3 length equals 13 residues. Germline loops: CDR1 LNHDA, CDR2 SQIVND (reference sequence). V lost 9 bases to trimming and J lost 8 bases, with 17 bases between them. CDR3 nucleotides: TGTGCCAGCCAGGACTCCTACAAGGATGAGCAGTTCTTC. This encodes CASQDSYKDEQFF.

This chain joins TRBV3-1 (or the pseudogene TRBV3-2) and TRBJ1-1, with D possibly being TRBD1 (5 bases). Germline CDR1 is LGHDT and CDR2 is YNNKEL (reference sequence). This CDR3 spans 14 amino acids. V was cut by 1 base and J by 3 bases, with 9 bases left in between. The CDR3 DNA reads as TGTGCCAGCAGCCAAGGGGGCTGGGACACTGAAGCTTTCTTT. Translating it yields CASSQGGWDTEAFF.

The chain links TRBV5-1 to TRBJ2-3, with a weak D call TRBD2 (6 bases). CDR1 and CDR2 from the germline V gene are SGHRS and YFSETQ. The V and J ends lost 4 bases and 5 bases respectively, with 11 bases between them. The CDR3 is 13 amino acids. CDR3 sequence: CASSLPSEDTQYF. The CDR3, as DNA: TGCGCCAGCAGCCTGCCTAGCGAAGATACGCAGTATTTT.

The chain recombines TRBV24-1 with TRBJ2-5; 11 bases map to TRBD2. Germline values: CDR1 KGHDR, CDR2 SFDVKD. CDR3 length: 17 residues. Trimming removed 5 bases from V and 2 bases from J; junction bases left unmatched: 9. In DNA, the CDR3 is TGTGCCACCAGTGTACTGACTAGCGGGGAAGGGCAAGAGACCCAGTACTTC. Translation: CATSVLTSGEGQETQYF.

The V and J genes are TRBV7-3 and TRBJ2-1, with TRBD2 matching over 13 bases. With 6 bases clipped from V and 5 bases from J, the junction kept 7 bases outside the gene matches. The CDR3 totals 16 residues. Germline lookup yields CDR1 SGHTA and CDR2 FQGTGA. The CDR3 region has the DNA TGTGCCAGCAGTCGAACTAGCGGGGGGGCCCACAATGAGCAGTTCTTC. Amino acid sequence: CASSRTSGGAHNEQFF.

The J gene is TRBJ2-3, the V gene TRBV5-4; D ambiguous. CDR1 and CDR2 from the germline V gene are SGHNT and YYREEE (reference sequence). The CDR3 loop spans 13 amino acids. V was pared by 4 bases and J by 6 bases, with 12 bases between. The CDR3 here is CASSQSARDTQYF. CDR3 DNA sequence: TGTGCCAGCAGCCAGTCGGCGAGGGATACGCAGTATTTT.

The chain uses TRBV19 and TRBJ1-3; D perhaps matches TRBD1 (5 bases). The V gene lost 7 bases and the J gene lost 2 bases, with 15 bases spanning the gap. The CDR3 has 15 amino acids. The V gene's germline CDR1 is LNHDA and CDR2 SQIVND (reference sequence). The CDR3 loop reads CASTAGISPGNTIYF. CDR3 nucleotides: TGTGCCAGTACAGCAGGGATAAGTCCTGGAAACACCATATATTTT.

In the case of this clone: Other DNA sequences in this specimen translate into the identical CDR3. This chain uses TRBV5-1 with TRBJ1-5; D is perhaps TRBD1 (5 bases). CDR3 size: 15 residues. Between the trimmed V and J ends, which lost 0 bases and 4 bases, there was a span of 11 bases. Germline CDR1 reads SGHRS; CDR2 reads YFSETQ. The CDR3 sequence is CASSLAGTGNQPQHF. DNA of the CDR3: TGCGCCAGCAGCTTGGCCGGGACGGGGAATCAGCCCCAGCATTTT.

The V gene is TRBV19, the J gene TRBJ2-3; no firm D call. In germline, CDR1 is LNHDA, CDR2 SQIVND (reference sequence). Trimming took off 3 bases at V and 2 bases at J, with 15 bases between the two ends. The CDR3 has 16 amino acids. The DNA for the CDR3 is TGTGCCAGTAGTATCGGGCCCTATATTCCCACAGATACGCAGTATTTT. The encoded protein is CASSIGPYIPTDTQYF.

For this clone: Other DNA sequences from this sample encode an identical CDR3 as well. The chain carries TRBV11-2 and TRBJ2-7, with D possibly being TRBD1 (6 bases). CDR1 and CDR2 from the germline V gene are SGHAT and FQNNGV. The CDR3 loop spans 12 amino acids. Trimming removed 5 bases from V and 3 bases from J, with 8 bases in between. The DNA of the CDR3 is TGTGCCAGCAGCCTGGACAGCTACGAGCAGTACTTC. It translates to CASSLDSYEQYF.

This chain connects TRBV5-1 to TRBJ2-7; 7 positions agree with TRBD1. From germline, CDR1 is SGHRS and CDR2 YFSETQ. The ends lost 2 bases at V and 0 bases at J; junction bases unmatched: 2. The CDR3 spans 14 residues. CDR3 amino acids: CASSFAGGSYEQYF. Written as DNA, the CDR3 is TGCGCCAGCAGCTTTGCAGGGGGCTCCTACGAGCAGTACTTC.

This chain uses TRBV10-1 with TRBJ2-2; D is undetermined. The CDR3 extends over 18 amino acids. In germline, CDR1 is WNHNN, CDR2 SYGVQD (reference sequence). V lost 5 bases, J lost 0 bases, and 19 bases lay in between. CDR3 sequence reads: CASSPAAPTAPNTGELFF. The CDR3 nucleotides read TGCGCCAGCAGTCCGGCTGCCCCCACAGCCCCGAACACCGGGGAGCTGTTTTTT.

This sequence joins TRBV28 and TRBJ2-7; the match to TRBD2 covers 11 bases. This CDR3 has 13 residues. In germline, CDR1 is MDHEN, CDR2 SYDVKM. CDR3 bases: TGTTCCTCTAGCGGGGGGCTTTCCTACGAGCAGTACTTC. Its translation is CSSSGGLSYEQYF. The whole variable domain, remainder taken from reference TRBV28 and TRBJ2-7, is DVKVTQSSRYLVKRTGEKVFLECVQDMDHENMFWYRQDPGLGLRLIYFSYDVKMKEKGDIPEGYSVSREKKERFSLILESASTNQTSMYLCSSSGGLSYEQYFGPGTRLTVT.

V gene TRBV7-6 combines with J gene TRBJ2-7, with 7 bases lining up with TRBD2. CDR1 and CDR2 (germline): SGHVS, FNYEAQ. There are 13 residues in the CDR3. V dropped 4 bases and J dropped 6; count of bases not matched to a gene: 6. The DNA of the CDR3 is TGTGCCAGCAGCTCCGGACTAGACGGCGAGCAGTACTTC. Its protein is CASSSGLDGEQYF.

Only one count was recorded for this clone. The chain uses TRBV6-6 and TRBJ2-7; possible D gene TRBD1, 6 bases. CDR3 length: 13 amino acids. CDR1 is MNHNY, CDR2 SVGAGI, per germline (reference sequence). The germline V and J ends were trimmed by 4 bases and 2 bases, with 9 bases remaining between them. The CDR3 spells CASSLTGPYEQYF. The CDR3 region has the DNA TGTGCCAGCAGTTTAACAGGGCCCTACGAGCAGTACTTC.